Sequencing of this T cell receptor beta chain was carried out in a study of T-cell reconstitution after alpha-beta-depleted transplantation in children. The V gene lost 4 bases and the J gene lost 4 bases, with 11 bases spanning the gap. Germline V CDR1 and CDR2: SQVTM, ANQGSEA. The CDR3 has 12 amino acids. Preparing the TCRbeta library involved the use of unique molecular identifiers. From the PCR reads, TCRdb called clonotypes with MiXCR, one entry per CDR3 protein. Altogether about 240,000 distinct CDR3 sequences are present, roughly 25% being singletons, with the ten largest covering about 2.6%. Study-wide results and caveats: Some patients' high day-60 TCRbeta diversity was attributed to recipient cells surviving conditioning. T-cell numbers and diversity, one year after transplant, stemmed largely from T cells that were newly produced. Approximately two months post-transplant, alpha-beta T cells reportedly originated from several hundred expanded graft clones.

This clonotype was picked up a small number of times. Its antigen is as yet unknown. The specimen was PBMCs, collected before TCRalphabeta/CD19-depleted stem cell transplant. The sequence was obtained from a girl aged 2-10 years with Fanconi anemia, due to receive a stem cell transplant. V gene TRBV29-1 combines with J gene TRBJ2-7; D remains unclear. The CDR3, as DNA: TGCAGCGTTGTTGTGGCGAGATACGAGCAGTACTTC. This encodes CSVVVARYEQYF.